This entry concerns a single T cell receptor (beta chain). These data come from a study of CD8 T cells in Susac syndrome. An amount of RNA that ranged from 0.5 to 1 ug was reverse transcribed with random hexamers. Each CDR3 protein gets one entry after TCRdb re-called the immunoSEQ multiplex PCR reads with MiXCR. The sample has about 160,000 distinct CDR3 sequences; approximately 93% are singletons. What was sequenced was CD4+ T cells from PBMCs. The TCR originated in a human donor with multiple sclerosis.

As DNA, the CDR3 is TGTGCCAGCTCAGAGGGGGGGACTAGCGGGAGTAACGTCTTAGATACGCAGTATTTT. Residues: CASSEGGTSGSNVLDTQYF. The chain links TRBV6-1 to TRBJ2-3, with 14 bases aligning to TRBD2. Trimming at V came to 8 bases and at J to 5 bases, leaving 18 bases not matched to a gene. The CDR3 has 19 amino acids. Germline loops: CDR1 MNHNS, CDR2 SASEGT.